These 15 T cell receptor beta chains came from one sample sequenced in a study of T cells after yellow fever vaccination. TCRdb independently ran MiXCR on the 5' RACE reads; one entry per CDR3 protein. The repertoire holds about 180,000 distinct CDR3 sequences, with roughly 6.2% as singletons. Sequenced material: CD4+ T cells sorted from PBMCs, taken on the day of the first yellow fever vaccination. Every receptor here comes from a young man who received the YFV17D yellow fever vaccine.

This clonotype occurred a few times. The chain couples TRBV21-1 to TRBJ2-1; the DNA was not used to check the table's D call, TRBD1. TRBV21-1 is deemed a pseudogene. The CDR3 sequence is 15 residues long. The CDR3, as DNA: TGTGCCAGCAGCAGGAGCGCGGGACAGAACAATGAGCAGTTCTTC. This sequence encodes CASSRSAGQNNEQFF.

Many counts were recorded for this clonotype. This sequence joins TRBV5-8 and TRBJ1-5, with 9 bases that match TRBD1. The CDR3 is made up of 14 amino acids. J lost 5 bases, V lost 6 bases, and 6 bases had no gene match. Per the germline V gene, CDR1 is SGHTS and CDR2 is YDEGEE. The DNA for the CDR3 is TGTGCCAGCACCCTTACAGGGGGCCATCAGCCCCAGCATTTT. Residues: CASTLTGGHQPQHF.

This clonotype was seen ten or more times. V and J are TRBV4-2 and TRBJ1-4; D perhaps matches TRBD1 (5 bases). There are 14 residues in the CDR3. The V gene's germline CDR1 is LGHNA and CDR2 YNFKEQ. V was shortened by 5 bases and J by 5 bases, with 12 bases between the two germline ends. DNA for the CDR3: TGTGCCAGCAGCACCGAGGGGCAGAATGAAAAACTGTTTTTT. Translation gives CASSTEGQNEKLFF.

This clonotype was observed a few times. This rearrangement joins TRBV9 to TRBJ1-5; D is unclear. CDR3 length: 15 residues. V lost 2 bases and J 2 bases, leaving 11 bases between the germline ends. Per germline, CDR1 SGDLS and CDR2 YYNGEE. The CDR3 loop is CASSVGPLGNQPQHF. CDR3 sequence (DNA): TGTGCCAGCAGCGTTGGACCCCTCGGCAATCAGCCCCAGCATTTT.

The sample holds many counts of this clonotype. The V call is TRBV18, the J call TRBJ2-7, with a possible D match to TRBD2 (7 bases). V was trimmed by 2 bases and J by 5 bases, leaving 19 bases between them. Germline V gives CDR1 KGHSH, CDR2 LQKENI. This CDR3 contains 16 residues. CDR3 residues: CASSPGVGRGGDEQYF. For the CDR3, the DNA is TGTGCCAGCTCACCAGGTGTCGGAAGGGGGGGAGACGAGCAGTACTTC.

At least ten counts were recorded for this clonotype. This chain connects TRBV5-1 to TRBJ2-5, with D perhaps TRBD1 or TRBD2 (6 bases each). Trimming shortened V by 1 base and J by 5 bases, and 12 bases separated the two germline ends. Germline-derived CDR1 and CDR2 are SGHRS and YFSETQ. CDR3 length: 14 amino acids. The CDR3 DNA is TGCGCCAGCAGCTTGACGGGGGCGGGGGAGACCCAGTACTTC. Protein: CASSLTGAGETQYF.

This clonotype was counted ten times or more. The V call is TRBV10-3, the J call TRBJ1-1; D call uncertain. The CDR3 has 18 amino acids. CDR1 and CDR2 (germline): ENHRY, SYGVKD. Trimming pared 11 bases from V and 1 base from J, leaving 29 bases between. CDR3 in DNA: TGTGCCGTCCTTCCTAAAGGGCCATGGACGGAGGAGAACACTGAAGCTTTCTTT. This encodes CAVLPKGPWTEENTEAFF.

The chain has TRBV18 and TRBJ1-5; D not certain. This CDR3 region has 15 residues. The V gene's germline CDR1 is KGHSH and CDR2 LQKENI. V was pared by 3 bases and J by 2 bases, with 11 bases between. CDR3 in DNA: TGTGCCAGCTCACCCAACCACTTCGGCAATCAGCCCCAGCATTTT. As protein: CASSPNHFGNQPQHF.

In its sample, this clonotype was seen many times. The rearrangement uses TRBV7-9 and TRBJ2-4, with D hard to call. V was shortened by 5 bases and J by 3 bases, with 5 bases between the two germline ends. Germline CDR1 and CDR2: SEHNR and FQNEAQ (reference sequence). There are 12 residues in the CDR3. The CDR3 protein is CASSQDKNIQYF. CDR3 in DNA: TGTGCCAGCAGCCAGGACAAAAACATTCAGTACTTC. Supplemented by reference TRBV7-9 and TRBJ2-4, the full variable domain reads DTGVSQNPRHKITKRGQNVTFRCDPISEHNRLYWYRQTLGQGPEFLTYFQNEAQLEKSRLLSDRFSAERPKGSFSTLEIQRTEQGDSAMYLCASSQDKNIQYFGAGTRLSVL.

This clonotype showed up just a few times. The chain uses TRBV7-2 and TRBJ2-3, with D maybe TRBD2 (6 bases). Germline assignment: CDR1 SGHTA and CDR2 FQGNSA. V lost 4 bases and J lost 1, with 18 bases in between. The CDR3 has 17 residues. CDR3: CASSSMGRGSGTDTQYF. CDR3 nucleotide sequence: TGTGCCAGCAGCTCAATGGGGCGGGGTTCAGGCACAGATACGCAGTATTTT.

This clonotype has ten or more counts. The chain is built from TRBV5-6 and TRBJ2-5, with 12 bases fitting TRBD2. The germline gives CDR1 SGHDT, CDR2 YYEEEE. The CDR3 length is 18 residues. The ends lost 4 bases at V and 2 bases at J; junction bases unmatched: 12. The CDR3 region is CASSTSVTGLAGQETQYF. For the CDR3, the DNA is TGTGCCAGCAGCACTTCAGTAACAGGACTAGCGGGGCAAGAGACCCAGTACTTC. Supplemented by reference TRBV5-6 and TRBJ2-5, the full variable domain reads DAGVTQSPTHLIKTRGQQVTLRCSPKSGHDTVSWYQQALGQGPQFIFQYYEEEERQRGNFPDRFSGHQFPNYSSELNVNALLLGDSALYLCASSTSVTGLAGQETQYFGPGTRLLVL.

This clonotype was seen at least ten times. V is TRBV7-2 and J is TRBJ1-6, with D unresolved. CDR1 and CDR2 (germline): SGHTA, FQGNSA. This CDR3 is 13 amino acids long. V gave up 1 base and J gave up 8 bases, with 6 bases separating them. The CDR3 is CASSLVEDSPLHF. The CDR3 DNA reads TGTGCCAGCAGCTTAGTCGAGGATTCACCCCTCCACTTT. Supplemented by reference TRBV7-2 and TRBJ1-6, the full variable domain reads GAGVSQSPSNKVTEKGKDVELRCDPISGHTALYWYRQSLGQGLEFLIYFQGNSAPDKSGLPSDRFSAERTGGSVSTLTIQRTQQEDSAVYLCASSLVEDSPLHFGNGTRLTVT.

This clonotype was counted many times. The chain carries TRBV4-1 and TRBJ2-3; D is perhaps TRBD1 or TRBD2 (5 bases each). This CDR3 comprises 14 residues. Per the germline V gene, CDR1 is MGHRA and CDR2 is YSYEKL. Trimming shortened V by 4 bases and J by 6 bases, and 14 bases separated the two germline ends. CDR3 loop: CASSLLEWGDTQYF. DNA of the CDR3: TGCGCCAGCAGCCTTCTCGAGTGGGGGGATACGCAGTATTTT.

To note about this clonotype: A much more abundant neighbour one base away suggests this may be a read error. The genes are TRBV3-1 and TRBJ2-5, with a tentative D call TRBD1 (6 bases). CDR3 length: 15 residues. The germline V and J ends were trimmed by 7 bases and 5 bases, with 20 bases remaining between them. Germline lookup yields CDR1 LGHDT and CDR2 YNNKEL (reference sequence). The CDR3 sequence is CASTEQGTRAETQYF. In nucleotides, the CDR3 is TGTGCCAGCACCGAACAGGGAACGCGGGCGGAGACCCAGTACTTC.

This clonotype turned up a few times. The V and J genes are TRBV20-1 and TRBJ1-5; 10 bases match TRBD1. The CDR3 length is 16 residues. V shed 6 bases and J 0 bases; nucleotides not matched to a gene: 8. Germline V gene data show CDR1 as DFQATT and CDR2 as SNEGSKA (reference sequence). CDR3 nucleotides: TGCAGTGCCGGGAGTTGGGACAGGGGTAGCAATCAGCCCCAGCATTTT. Translation gives CSAGSWDRGSNQPQHF.